This record looks at one T cell receptor beta chain sequence and its context. As yet, its antigen is unknown. This specimen comes from a study of cytomegalovirus exposure and HLA in healthy donors. Study-wide findings and caveats: Rarity held for most TCR sequences, but there were some public TCRs that occurred in many donors. Using the classifier, cytomegalovirus status was reportedly diagnosed with high specificity and sensitivity.

Germline-derived CDR1 and CDR2 are SGHRS and YFSETQ. V lost 2 bases and J lost 7, with 16 bases in between. The CDR3 spans 15 residues. PCR used 60 Vbeta primers and 13 Jbeta primers. Only in-frame clones appear in the TCRdb table, and some are missing; sequencing was by immunoSEQ multiplex PCR. The sample includes under 150,000 clones, 81% of them seen just once. The chain uses TRBV5-1 and TRBJ2-1; D not resolved. The material sequenced was PBMCs. The source is a young man in good health and CMV-seronegative. CDR3 DNA sequence: TGCGCCAGCAGCTTCGCGCTTCACACTACGAATGAGCAGTTCTTC. Amino acid sequence: CASSFALHTTNEQFF. Full variable domain (rest looked up from reference TRBV5-1 and TRBJ2-1): KAGVTQTPRYLIKTRGQQVTLSCSPISGHRSVSWYQQTPGQGLQFLFEYFSETQRNKGNFPGRFSGRQFSNSRSEMNVSTLELGDSALYLCASSFALHTTNEQFFGPGTRLTVL.